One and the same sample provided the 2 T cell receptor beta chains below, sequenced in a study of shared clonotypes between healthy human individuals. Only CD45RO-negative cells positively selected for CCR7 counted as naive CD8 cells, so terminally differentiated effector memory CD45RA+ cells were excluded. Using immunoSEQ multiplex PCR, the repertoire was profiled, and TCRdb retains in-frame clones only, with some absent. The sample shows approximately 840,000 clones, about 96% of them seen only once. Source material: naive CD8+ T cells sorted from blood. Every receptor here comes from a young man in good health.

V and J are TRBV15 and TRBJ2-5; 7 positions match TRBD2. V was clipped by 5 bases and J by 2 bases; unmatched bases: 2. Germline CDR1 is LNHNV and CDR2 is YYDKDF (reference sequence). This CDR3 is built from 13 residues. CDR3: CATSGTMQETQYF. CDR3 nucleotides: TGTGCCACCAGCGGGACTATGCAAGAGACCCAGTACTTC.

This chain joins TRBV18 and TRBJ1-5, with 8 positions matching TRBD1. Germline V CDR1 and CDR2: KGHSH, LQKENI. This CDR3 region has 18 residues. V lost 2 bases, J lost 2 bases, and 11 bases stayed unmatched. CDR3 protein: CASSPKVAGGEGNQPQHF. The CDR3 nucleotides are TGTGCCAGCTCACCAAAGGTTGCAGGGGGCGAGGGCAATCAGCCCCAGCATTTT.